The text below deals with one TCR beta chain. These data are taken from a study of shared clonotypes between healthy human individuals. Sequencing was performed with immunoSEQ multiplex PCR; in TCRdb, only in-frame clones are kept and a portion is missing. The sample lists 2 million to 2.5 million clones; approximately 90% were seen once. The CDR3 runs 14 residues. V lost 5 bases and J lost 3, with 11 bases in between. The germline V gene has CDR1 SEHNR and CDR2 FQNEAQ (reference sequence). The J gene is TRBJ1-5, the V gene TRBV7-9; no firm D call. The sample taken for sequencing was naive CD4+ T cells from PBMCs. Subset here: CD45RA+ positively selected. The receptor was derived from a man between 18 and 35 years old in good health. Some clones in this sample may be carry-over from other donors' samples. The CDR3: CASSPEGLNQPQHF. CDR3 bases: TGTGCCAGCAGCCCTGAGGGCCTCAATCAGCCCCAGCATTTT.